This TCR beta chain was documented in a study of cytomegalovirus exposure and HLA in healthy donors. In the study overall: Earlier results showed roughly 110 million unique TCR beta sequences derived from about 179 million T cells.

From germline, CDR1 is MNHNS and CDR2 SASEGT. The CDR3 sequence is 14 residues long. Trimming cost V 7 bases and J 7 bases; bases outside gene matches: 2. It was with 60 Vbeta and 13 Jbeta primers that the PCR ran. Assay: immunoSEQ multiplex PCR; the TCRdb copy retains only in-frame clones and omits some. The table records about 75,000 clones, about 79% of them present only once. The V call is TRBV6-1, the J call TRBJ2-1, with TRBD2 identical over 15 bases. What was sequenced was PBMCs. This receptor was taken from a man aged 70 or older in good health and CMV-seropositive. The CDR3 DNA reads TGTGCCAGCACCGGGACTAGCGGGAGGAATGAGCAGTTCTTC. Translating it yields CASTGTSGRNEQFF.